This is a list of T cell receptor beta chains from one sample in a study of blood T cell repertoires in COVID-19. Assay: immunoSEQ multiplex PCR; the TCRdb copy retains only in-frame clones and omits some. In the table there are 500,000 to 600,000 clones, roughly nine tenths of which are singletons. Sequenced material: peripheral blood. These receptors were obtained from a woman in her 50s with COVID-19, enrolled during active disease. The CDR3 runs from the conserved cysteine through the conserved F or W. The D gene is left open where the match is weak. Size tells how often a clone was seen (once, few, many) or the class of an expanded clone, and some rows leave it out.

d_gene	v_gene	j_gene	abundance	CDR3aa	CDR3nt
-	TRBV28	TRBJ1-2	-	CASSFTGSYGYTF	TGTGCCAGCAGCTTTACAGGGAGCTATGGCTACACCTTC
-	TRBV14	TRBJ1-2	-	CASSHGSVYGYTF	TGTGCCAGCAGCCACGGGTCAGTCTATGGCTACACCTTC
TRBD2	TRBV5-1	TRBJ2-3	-	CASSARGLAGGEGDTQYF	TGCGCCAGCAGCGCGCGGGGACTAGCGGGGGGTGAAGGCGATACGCAGTATTTT
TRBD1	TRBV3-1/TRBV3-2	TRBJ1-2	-	CASSPLTGGNGYTF	TGTGCCAGCAGTCCTCTGACAGGGGGTAATGGCTACACCTTC
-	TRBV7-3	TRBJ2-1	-	CASREGNEQFF	TGTGCCAGCAGGGAGGGCAATGAGCAGTTCTTC
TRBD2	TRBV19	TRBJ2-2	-	CASSSPGLAGGHVTGELFF	TGTGCCAGTAGTTCACCGGGACTAGCGGGGGGGCACGTCACCGGGGAGCTGTTTTTT
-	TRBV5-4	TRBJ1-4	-	CASSLAGNEKLFF	TGTGCCAGCAGCTTGGCCGGTAATGAAAAACTGTTTTTT
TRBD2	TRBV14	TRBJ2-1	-	CASSRLGGTSYNEQFF	TGTGCCAGCAGCCGGCTCGGGGGGACCTCCTACAATGAGCAGTTCTTC
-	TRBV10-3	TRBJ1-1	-	CAISWSGTEAFF	TGTGCCATCAGTTGGTCCGGGACTGAAGCTTTCTTT
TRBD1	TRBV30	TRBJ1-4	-	CAWSSRDSNEKLFF	TGTGCCTGGAGCTCCCGGGACAGCAATGAAAAACTGTTTTTT
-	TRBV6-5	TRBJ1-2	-	CASSPGGGRSGGYTF	TGTGCCAGCAGCCCCGGGGGGGGGCGATCGGGAGGCTACACCTTC
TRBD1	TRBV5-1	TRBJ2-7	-	CASSLIQGTEQYF	TGCGCCAGCAGCTTGATACAGGGGACCGAGCAGTACTTC
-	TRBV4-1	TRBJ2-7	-	CASSQGGQGWEQYF	TGCGCCAGCAGCCAAGGGGGGCAGGGTTGGGAGCAGTACTTC
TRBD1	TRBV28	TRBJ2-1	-	CASSLTGLEQFF	TGTGCCAGCAGTCTGACAGGGTTGGAGCAGTTCTTC
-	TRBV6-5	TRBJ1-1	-	CASSYSMVRANTEAFF	TGTGCCAGCAGTTACTCGATGGTCAGGGCGAACACTGAAGCTTTCTTT
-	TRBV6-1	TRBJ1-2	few	CASSELPEDGYTF	TGTGCCAGCAGTGAACTCCCGGAGGATGGCTACACCTTC
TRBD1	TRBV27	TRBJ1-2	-	CASGKTDRGEGYTF	TGTGCCAGCGGAAAAACGGACAGGGGAGAGGGCTACACCTTC
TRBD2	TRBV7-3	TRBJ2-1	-	CASSSSGAGGRDEQFF	TGTGCCAGCAGTTCCTCGGGAGCGGGGGGTAGAGATGAGCAGTTCTTC
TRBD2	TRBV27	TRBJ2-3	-	CASKTSGGTHTQYF	TGTGCCAGCAAGACTAGCGGGGGTACGCATACGCAGTATTTT
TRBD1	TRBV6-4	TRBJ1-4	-	CASSEFQGAGKLFF	TGTGCCAGCAGTGAATTCCAGGGGGCCGGAAAACTGTTTTTT
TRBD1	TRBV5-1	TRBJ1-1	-	CASSWQQGGTEAFF	TGCGCCAGCAGCTGGCAACAGGGGGGCACTGAAGCTTTCTTT
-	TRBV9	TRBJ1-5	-	CASSVGEGQPQHF	TGTGCCAGCAGCGTTGGAGAAGGTCAGCCCCAGCATTTT
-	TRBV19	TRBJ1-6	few	CASSLYGNSPLHF	TGTGCCAGTAGTCTCTACGGTAATTCACCCCTCCACTTT
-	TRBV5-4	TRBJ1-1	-	CASSLESGYEAFF	TGTGCCAGCAGCTTGGAGTCAGGCTATGAAGCTTTCTTT
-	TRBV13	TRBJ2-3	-	CASSLGLLSTDTQYF	TGTGCCAGCAGCTTAGGCCTTCTTAGCACAGATACGCAGTATTTT
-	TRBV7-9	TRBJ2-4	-	CASSLAQGTKNIQYF	TGTGCCAGCAGCTTAGCGCAGGGGACCAAAAACATTCAGTACTTC
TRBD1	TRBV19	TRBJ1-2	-	CASSPTGGNYGYTF	TGTGCCAGTAGCCCGACAGGGGGTAACTATGGCTACACCTTC
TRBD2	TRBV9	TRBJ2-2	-	CASSVAAGGANTGELFF	TGTGCCAGCAGCGTAGCGGCGGGGGGTGCGAACACCGGGGAGCTGTTTTTT
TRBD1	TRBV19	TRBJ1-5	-	CASSTGTGPQHF	TGTGCCAGTAGTACTGGGACAGGGCCCCAGCATTTT